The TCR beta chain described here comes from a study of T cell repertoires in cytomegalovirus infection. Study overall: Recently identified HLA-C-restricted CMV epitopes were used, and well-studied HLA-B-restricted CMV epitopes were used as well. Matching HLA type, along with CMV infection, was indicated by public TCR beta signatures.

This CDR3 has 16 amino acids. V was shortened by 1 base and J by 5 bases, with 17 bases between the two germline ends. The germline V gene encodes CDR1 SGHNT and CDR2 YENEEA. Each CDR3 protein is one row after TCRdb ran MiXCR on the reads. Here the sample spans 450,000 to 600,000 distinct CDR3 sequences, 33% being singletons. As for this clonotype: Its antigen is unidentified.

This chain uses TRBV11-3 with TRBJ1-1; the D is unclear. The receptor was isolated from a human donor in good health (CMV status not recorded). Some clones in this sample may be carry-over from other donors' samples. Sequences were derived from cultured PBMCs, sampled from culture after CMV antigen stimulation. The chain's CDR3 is CASSLGSLVRDTEAFF. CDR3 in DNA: TGTGCCAGCAGCTTAGGCAGTCTGGTAAGAGATACTGAAGCTTTCTTT.